These T cell receptor beta chains were read from a single sample in a study of OX40 agonist ivuxolimab in advanced cancers. Measured with immunoSEQ multiplex PCR; TCRdb has only the in-frame clones, and not every one. The data contain about 35,000 clones, less than 85% of them singletons. Sequenced material: CD4+ or CD8+ T cells sorted from blood, taken in a trial of the OX40 agonist ivuxolimab. The receptors were gathered from an adult with an advanced solid tumor such as melanoma, head and neck, liver or kidney cancer. Both conserved end residues are part of each CDR3. Fields, in order: J gene, clone size, V gene, CDR3 length, D gene, CDR3 protein, CDR3 DNA. The D gene is left open where the match is weak. Some rows have no size entry. The others give once, few or many, or a class for an expanded clone.

j_call: TRBJ1-6; clone_size: .; v_call: TRBV6-5; cdr3_length: 14; d_call: .; cdr3_aa: CASSLIDINSPLHF; cdr3_nt: TGTGCCAGCAGTCTAATAGACATTAATTCACCCCTCCACTTT
j_call: TRBJ1-5; clone_size: few; v_call: TRBV30; cdr3_length: 13; d_call: .; cdr3_aa: CAWSVARNQPQHF; cdr3_nt: TGTGCCTGGAGTGTTGCCCGGAATCAGCCCCAGCATTTT
j_call: TRBJ1-3; clone_size: .; v_call: TRBV30; cdr3_length: 14; d_call: .; cdr3_aa: CAWSITGYGNTIYF; cdr3_nt: TGTGCCTGGAGTATAACAGGGTATGGAAACACCATATATTTT
j_call: TRBJ2-2; clone_size: .; v_call: TRBV9; cdr3_length: 16; d_call: TRBD1; cdr3_aa: CASSVRDRVRAGELFF; cdr3_nt: TGTGCCAGCAGCGTCCGGGACAGGGTACGGGCCGGGGAGCTGTTTTTT
j_call: TRBJ2-7; clone_size: .; v_call: TRBV30; cdr3_length: 11; d_call: .; cdr3_aa: CAWSIVYEQYF; cdr3_nt: TGTGCCTGGAGTATCGTCTACGAGCAGTACTTC
j_call: TRBJ1-5; clone_size: .; v_call: TRBV7-2; cdr3_length: 13; d_call: .; cdr3_aa: CASSLGGEQPQHF; cdr3_nt: TGTGCCAGCAGCTTAGGGGGGGAACAGCCCCAGCATTTT
j_call: TRBJ1-2; clone_size: .; v_call: TRBV7-9; cdr3_length: 14; d_call: TRBD1; cdr3_aa: CASSRLTGLDGYTF; cdr3_nt: TGTGCCAGCAGCCGATTGACAGGGTTGGATGGCTACACCTTC
j_call: TRBJ2-3; clone_size: .; v_call: TRBV6-1; cdr3_length: 15; d_call: TRBD1; cdr3_aa: CASSVIQGARDTQYF; cdr3_nt: TGTGCCAGCAGTGTAATTCAGGGGGCGCGGGATACGCAGTATTTT
j_call: TRBJ2-1; clone_size: .; v_call: TRBV30; cdr3_length: 12; d_call: .; cdr3_aa: CAWSVKGIEQFF; cdr3_nt: TGTGCCTGGAGTGTCAAGGGGATTGAGCAGTTCTTC
j_call: TRBJ1-2; clone_size: once; v_call: TRBV7-9; cdr3_length: 11; d_call: .; cdr3_aa: CASSPHGGYTF; cdr3_nt: TGTGCCAGCAGCCCCCATGGTGGCTACACCTTC
j_call: TRBJ2-5; clone_size: .; v_call: TRBV5-1; cdr3_length: 12; d_call: .; cdr3_aa: CASSLARVTQYF; cdr3_nt: TGCGCCAGCAGCTTAGCGCGAGTAACCCAGTACTTC
j_call: TRBJ1-5; clone_size: few; v_call: TRBV6-5; cdr3_length: 16; d_call: .; cdr3_aa: CASSYSSGLSNQPQHF; cdr3_nt: TGTGCCAGCAGTTACTCGTCGGGCTTGAGCAATCAGCCCCAGCATTTT
j_call: TRBJ1-2; clone_size: few; v_call: TRBV18; cdr3_length: 13; d_call: .; cdr3_aa: CASSPGAGAGYTF; cdr3_nt: TGTGCCAGCTCACCGGGGGCAGGGGCCGGCTACACCTTC
j_call: TRBJ2-5; clone_size: .; v_call: TRBV5-1; cdr3_length: 16; d_call: TRBD1; cdr3_aa: CASSLGTGGDRETQYF; cdr3_nt: TGCGCCAGCAGCCTAGGGACAGGGGGCGATCGGGAGACCCAGTACTTC
j_call: TRBJ1-1; clone_size: medium-sized; v_call: TRBV10-2; cdr3_length: 14; d_call: .; cdr3_aa: CASSLDGMNTEAFF; cdr3_nt: TGCGCCAGCAGTCTGGACGGAATGAACACTGAAGCTTTCTTT
j_call: TRBJ2-7; clone_size: .; v_call: TRBV29-1; cdr3_length: 12; d_call: .; cdr3_aa: CSVAGRAYEQYF; cdr3_nt: TGCAGCGTTGCAGGCAGGGCCTACGAGCAGTACTTC
j_call: TRBJ2-7; clone_size: .; v_call: TRBV5-6; cdr3_length: 15; d_call: .; cdr3_aa: CASSLAGTANVEQYF; cdr3_nt: TGTGCCAGCAGCTTGGCCGGGACGGCGAATGTTGAGCAGTACTTC
j_call: TRBJ2-3; clone_size: once; v_call: TRBV5-1; cdr3_length: 12; d_call: .; cdr3_aa: CASSQELDTQYF; cdr3_nt: TGCGCCAGCAGCCAGGAGCTAGATACGCAGTATTTT
j_call: TRBJ2-3; clone_size: .; v_call: TRBV6-5; cdr3_length: 12; d_call: .; cdr3_aa: CASSYSKDTQYF; cdr3_nt: TGTGCCAGCAGCTACAGCAAAGATACGCAGTATTTT
j_call: TRBJ2-3; clone_size: .; v_call: TRBV25-1; cdr3_length: 14; d_call: TRBD2; cdr3_aa: CASRRGWATDTQYF; cdr3_nt: TGTGCCAGCAGGCGGGGGTGGGCGACAGATACGCAGTATTTT